The 6 T cell receptor beta chains in this list originate from one sample, sequenced in a study of regulatory T cells in long-lasting Graves disease. Time point meaning: persistent/refractory GD, antithyroid drugs over 5 years with positive TRAb. From RNA extracted from PBMCs, the TCR library was made. Combining iRepertoire HTBI primers with Arm-PCR of CDR3 regions, the authors built TCR beta libraries. Using its own MiXCR run on the multiplex PCR reads, TCRdb lists one record per CDR3 protein. The data contain roughly 400,000 distinct CDR3 sequences, more than 20% of them singletons. Source: peripheral blood mononuclear cells (PBMCs), taken when the disease was refractory, from a patient treated with antithyroid drugs. These receptors were obtained from a female donor with Graves disease.

In this sample, this clonotype turned up many times. The rearrangement links TRBV5-1 to TRBJ1-4, with D unclear. The CDR3 loop spans 16 amino acids. The V end was cut by 4 bases, the J end by 8 bases, with 21 bases between. Germline CDR1 is SGHRS and CDR2 is YFSETQ. The CDR3 loop is CASSQYDVGFGEKLFF. DNA of the CDR3: TGCGCCAGCAGCCAATACGATGTGGGTTTCGGGGAAAAACTGTTTTTT.

This clonotype was seen ten or more times. V usage is TRBV12-3 or TRBV12-4 and J usage is TRBJ2-5; D may be TRBD1 (5 bases). The CDR3 totals 13 residues. Between the trimmed V and J ends, which lost 8 bases and 1 base, there was a span of 11 bases. DNA for the CDR3: TGTGCCAGCCGTCGTGACAGCCAAGAGACCCAGTACTTC. It encodes CASRRDSQETQYF.

The chain is built from TRBV29-1 and TRBJ2-5; TRBD2 matches at 11 bases. CDR1 and CDR2 from the germline V gene are SQVTM and ANQGSEA. The CDR3 has 14 amino acids. The V and J ends lost 4 bases and 10 bases, in that order; junction bases with no gene match: 11. CDR3 DNA sequence: TGCAGCGTTGTGCCGGGACTAGCGGTGATAGGCCAGTACTTC. Its translation: CSVVPGLAVIGQYF.

A remark on this clonotype: Compared with germline, one end of the junction differs, possibly owing to a read error. This chain joins TRBV29-1 and TRBJ2-2; TRBD2 aligns across 9 bases. CDR3 length equals 14 residues. Germline V gives CDR1 SQVTM, CDR2 ANQGSEA. The CDR3 DNA follows: TGCAGCGTTCGGACTAGCGTGGACACCGGGGAGCCGTTTTTT. Translating gives CSVRTSVDTGEPFF.

This rearrangement joins TRBV4-3 to TRBJ2-7; D is perhaps TRBD1 (6 bases). The CDR3 is 14 amino acids. V was trimmed by 1 base and J by 2 bases, leaving 9 bases between them. Germline V gene lookup returns CDR1 LGHNA and CDR2 YSLEER. The CDR3 DNA reads as TGCGCCAGCAGCCAAGGACAGGCCGCCTACGAGCAGTACTTC. Translating gives CASSQGQAAYEQYF.

Many counts were recorded for this clonotype. The chain joins TRBV12-3 or TRBV12-4 to TRBJ2-5; 7 bases align to TRBD1. This CDR3 is built from 14 residues. V shed 5 bases, J shed 1 base, and the junction held 4 bases outside the gene matches. CDR3 loop: CASSPGQRQETQYF. CDR3 nucleotide sequence: TGTGCCAGCAGTCCGGGACAGCGCCAAGAGACCCAGTACTTC.